The 20 T cell receptor beta chains given below trace back to one sample, sequenced in a study of cytomegalovirus exposure and HLA in healthy donors. With 60 Vbeta and 13 Jbeta primers, the PCR was carried out. Generated by immunoSEQ multiplex PCR, the TCRdb table keeps only in-frame clones and is missing some. Its table records 150,000 to 200,000 clones. Material: PBMCs. These TCRs come from a man aged 25 to 40 in good health and CMV-seronegative.

The gene calls are TRBV27 and TRBJ1-2, with 8 bases matching TRBD1. The length of the CDR3 is 14 residues. The junction had 5 bases not matched to a gene; V was cut back by 6 bases and J by 2 bases. CDR1 and CDR2 (germline): MNHEY, SMNVEV (reference sequence). CDR3 DNA: TGTGCCAGCAGCAGGACAGGGCTAAACTATGGCTACACCTTC. Translated, it gives CASSRTGLNYGYTF.

The rearrangement uses TRBV18 and TRBJ2-2; D is unresolved. Germline V CDR1 and CDR2: KGHSH, LQKENI. V lost 2 bases and J 1 base, leaving 8 bases between the germline ends. This CDR3 has 15 residues. CDR3 nucleotides: TGTGCCAGCTCACCATCAGGTGTGAACACCGGGGAGCTGTTTTTT. Its translation is CASSPSGVNTGELFF.

The chain recombines TRBV10-3 with TRBJ1-2, with D maybe TRBD1 (5 bases). Germline V gene data show CDR1 as ENHRY and CDR2 as SYGVKD. V gave up 2 bases and J gave up 7 bases, with 11 bases separating them. CDR3 length: 13 residues. In nucleotides, the CDR3 is TGTGCCATCAGTGAGGGGAGGGGCCCTGGCTACACCTTC. Encoded protein: CAISEGRGPGYTF.

The chain is built from TRBV5-1 and TRBJ2-3, with TRBD2 matching over 12 bases. This CDR3 is 16 amino acids long. The germline CDR1 and CDR2 sequences are SGHRS and YFSETQ. Trimming removed 0 bases from V and 5 bases from J; junction bases left unmatched: 4. The CDR3 DNA sequence: TGCGCCAGCAGCTTGGGACTAGCGGGAGAAGTAGATACGCAGTATTTT. This codes for CASSLGLAGEVDTQYF.

The chain employs TRBV6-1 and TRBJ1-6, with TRBD1 identical over 7 bases. Germline V gene lookup returns CDR1 MNHNS and CDR2 SASEGT. The CDR3 spans 13 residues. J lost 6 bases, V lost 10 bases, and 6 bases had no gene match. The CDR3, as DNA: TGTGCCACCTCGGACAGGAGTAATTCACCCCTCCACTTT. It encodes CATSDRSNSPLHF.

The rearrangement uses TRBV10-1 and TRBJ2-3; weak D call: TRBD2 (6 bases). This CDR3 comprises 18 residues. The ends were cut back, 3 bases at V and 2 bases at J, with 21 bases in the middle. Germline V CDR1 and CDR2: WNHNN, SYGVQD (reference sequence). CDR3 sequence: CASSDAGYLGQNTDTQYF. Written as DNA, the CDR3 is TGCGCCAGCAGTGATGCGGGGTATTTGGGGCAGAACACAGATACGCAGTATTTT.

The rearrangement links TRBV7-9 to TRBJ2-3; weak D call: TRBD2 (5 bases). The CDR3 runs 14 residues. V was cut by 2 bases and J by 3 bases, with 9 bases left in between. Germline V lookup: CDR1 SEHNR, CDR2 FQNEAQ (reference sequence). This CDR3 is CASSLMSGTDTQYF. For the CDR3, the DNA is TGTGCCAGCAGCTTAATGTCGGGGACAGATACGCAGTATTTT.

V is TRBV27 and J is TRBJ2-7; 9 bases align to TRBD1. V lost 8 bases and J lost 1; bases outside the gene matches: 6. Germline values: CDR1 MNHEY, CDR2 SMNVEV (reference sequence). The CDR3 runs 14 residues. The CDR3 coding sequence is TGTGCCAGCCAAACAGGGGGCGGGTCCTACGAGCAGTACTTC. As protein: CASQTGGGSYEQYF.

V and J are TRBV19 and TRBJ2-3; 10 nucleotides match TRBD2. V dropped 3 bases and J dropped 5; count of bases not matched to a gene: 8. The CDR3 extends over 16 amino acids. The germline V gene encodes CDR1 LNHDA and CDR2 SQIVND (reference sequence). DNA for the CDR3: TGTGCCAGTAGTATCTTGCCCGGGACTAGCGTAGATACGCAGTATTTT. It codes for CASSILPGTSVDTQYF.

The chain carries TRBV15 and TRBJ2-1; D unresolved. Trimming stripped 0 bases from V and 2 bases from J, with 14 bases between. The CDR3 consists of 17 residues. Germline V gene lookup returns CDR1 LNHNV and CDR2 YYDKDF (reference sequence). CDR3 nucleotide sequence: TGTGCCACCAGCAGAGAGACTGCCCCTTTGCCCTACAATGAGCAGTTCTTC. As protein: CATSRETAPLPYNEQFF.

The rearrangement links TRBV11-2 to TRBJ2-3; 8 bases match TRBD2. There are 15 residues in the CDR3. Germline CDR1 and CDR2: SGHAT and FQNNGV. The V gene end was trimmed by 5 bases and the J gene end by 7 bases; junction bases not matched to a gene: 11. The CDR3 nucleotides are TGTGCCAGCAGCCCCGGGACTAGGGCTGCATATACGCAGTATTTT. This encodes CASSPGTRAAYTQYF.

Remarks on this clone: Other DNA variants within this sample encode the same CDR3. J is TRBJ1-1 and V is TRBV27; no reliable D call. V lost 2 bases and J 0 bases, leaving 13 bases between the germline ends. Germline lookup yields CDR1 MNHEY and CDR2 SMNVEV (reference sequence). The CDR3 contains 16 residues. The CDR3 DNA sequence: TGTGCCAGCAGTTTAGGAGGAGGCTCCATGAACACTGAAGCTTTCTTT. Translated, it gives CASSLGGGSMNTEAFF.

The rearrangement links TRBV28 to TRBJ2-1; D is possibly TRBD2 (5 bases). The V end lost 4 bases, the J end lost 3 bases, and 25 bases lay between the germline ends. The germline CDR1 and CDR2 sequences are MDHEN and SYDVKM. The CDR3 sequence is 19 residues long. The CDR3 sequence: CASSYRASLMKHFYNEQFF. CDR3 DNA sequence: TGTGCCAGCAGTTATAGGGCTAGCTTAATGAAGCATTTCTACAATGAGCAGTTCTTC.

The rearrangement joins TRBV27 to TRBJ1-2; 8 bases agree with TRBD1. The V and J ends lost 6 bases and 0 bases, in that order; junction bases with no gene match: 6. The CDR3 covers 15 residues. CDR1 and CDR2 from the germline V gene are MNHEY and SMNVEV (reference sequence). The CDR3 loop reads CASRPTGEPNYGYTF. The CDR3 DNA is TGTGCCAGCAGGCCGACAGGGGAACCTAACTATGGCTACACCTTC.

The chain couples TRBV5-4 to TRBJ1-3; 9 positions match TRBD1. Per the germline V gene, CDR1 is SGHNT and CDR2 is YYREEE (reference sequence). The CDR3 is made up of 17 amino acids. The V and J ends lost 1 base and 0 bases, in that order; junction bases with no gene match: 5. The CDR3 bases are TGTGCCAGCAGCTTGTATTGGGACAGGGCCTCTGGAAACACCATATATTTT. This sequence encodes CASSLYWDRASGNTIYF. Full variable domain (missing parts from reference TRBV5-4 and TRBJ1-3): ETGVTQSPTHLIKTRGQQVTLRCSSQSGHNTVSWYQQALGQGPQFIFQYYREEENGRGNFPPRFSGLQFPNYSSELNVNALELDDSALYLCASSLYWDRASGNTIYFGEGSWLTVV.

The V call is TRBV7-3, the J call TRBJ2-5; 9 positions match TRBD2. Germline CDR1 is SGHTA and CDR2 is FQGTGA. V lost 2 bases, J lost 5 bases, and 3 bases stayed unmatched. There are 14 residues in the CDR3. CDR3 DNA sequence: TGTGCCAGCAGCTTAGCGGGAGGGCCGGAGACCCAGTACTTC. It specifies CASSLAGGPETQYF. The full variable domain, in which reference TRBV7-3 and TRBJ2-5 provide the parts outside the CDR3, is GAGVSQTPSNKVTEKGKYVELRCDPISGHTALYWYRQSLGQGPEFLIYFQGTGAADDSGLPNDRFFAVRPEGSVSTLKIQRTERGDSAVYLCASSLAGGPETQYFGPGTRLLVL.

The chain carries TRBV4-1 and TRBJ2-7, with D maybe TRBD1 (6 bases). CDR1 and CDR2 from the germline V gene are MGHRA and YSYEKL. This CDR3 is built from 16 residues. With 0 bases removed from V and 0 bases from J, the gap between germline ends came to 12 bases. The CDR3 sequence is CASSQEGQRSSYEQYF. The CDR3, as DNA: TGCGCCAGCAGCCAAGAGGGACAACGGAGCTCCTACGAGCAGTACTTC.

The genes are TRBV18 and TRBJ2-2; D might be TRBD1 (5 bases). Trimming took 2 bases from V and 6 from J, leaving 10 bases between them. The CDR3 consists of 14 residues. Germline lookup yields CDR1 KGHSH and CDR2 LQKENI. As DNA, the CDR3 is TGTGCCAGCTCACCAACCAGGGCCCCCGGGGAGCTGTTTTTT. Its protein is CASSPTRAPGELFF. Looking up the rest from reference TRBV18 and TRBJ2-2 gives the full variable domain: NAGVMQNPRHLVRRRGQEARLRCSPMKGHSHVYWYRQLPEEGLKFMVYLQKENIIDESGMPKERFSAEFPKEGPSILRIQQVVRGDSAAYFCASSPTRAPGELFFGEGSRLTVL.

The chain has TRBV6-1 and TRBJ2-4; a weak D match, TRBD1 (5 bases). Germline V lookup: CDR1 MNHNS, CDR2 SASEGT. This CDR3 comprises 16 residues. Trimming cost V 3 bases and J 0 bases, with 12 bases left between them. For the CDR3, the DNA is TGTGCCAGCAGTGAGTCAGGGCTAAAAGCCAAAAACATTCAGTACTTC. Its protein product is CASSESGLKAKNIQYF.

V gene TRBV11-3 combines with J gene TRBJ1-1, with unresolved D. V was pared by 4 bases and J by 8 bases, with 14 bases between. From germline, CDR1 is SGHNT and CDR2 YENEEA. The CDR3 is 13 amino acids. The chain's CDR3 is CASSSLRGQEAFF. CDR3 bases: TGTGCCAGCAGCTCCCTGCGCGGCCAGGAAGCTTTCTTT. The entire variable domain, with the rest obtained from reference TRBV11-3 and TRBJ1-1, is as follows: EAGVVQSPRYKIIEKKQPVAFWCNPISGHNTLYWYLQNLGQGPELLIRYENEEAVDDSQLPKDRFSAERLKGVDSTLKIQPAELGDSAVYLCASSSLRGQEAFFGQGTRLTVV.